What follows describes a single T cell receptor (beta chain). The antigen is undetermined. This sample was included in a study of CD8 T cells in ankylosing spondylitis. General observations from the study: Disease-linked clones had a CD8+ phenotype and relatively low frequency in peripheral blood. In the blood and synovial fluid of reactive arthritis, some motif variants had been previously reported. For ankylosing spondylitis blood, a TCR beta motif of 8 or 9 highly homologous variants appeared characteristic. Reports say disease-linked clones showed up significantly more in matched ankylosing spondylitis synovial fluid.

V lost 4 bases to trimming and J lost 5 bases, with 6 bases between them. Germline-derived CDR1 and CDR2 are SNHLY and FYNNEI. The CDR3 has 12 residues. Quantitative barcoded 5'-RACE was used to prepare TCR beta libraries. Using its own MiXCR run on the 5' RACE reads, TCRdb lists one record per CDR3 protein. The profile shows a few hundred thousand distinct CDR3 sequences, approximately 20% of them singletons. The receptor was isolated from a male donor with ankylosing spondylitis. Sequencing was done on a sample of blood, either unsorted or a sorted T cell fraction (not recorded which). The chain has TRBV2 and TRBJ2-1; D uncertain. This chain's CDR3 is CASSVADNEQFF. The DNA of the CDR3 is TGTGCCAGCAGTGTGGCTGACAATGAGCAGTTCTTC.